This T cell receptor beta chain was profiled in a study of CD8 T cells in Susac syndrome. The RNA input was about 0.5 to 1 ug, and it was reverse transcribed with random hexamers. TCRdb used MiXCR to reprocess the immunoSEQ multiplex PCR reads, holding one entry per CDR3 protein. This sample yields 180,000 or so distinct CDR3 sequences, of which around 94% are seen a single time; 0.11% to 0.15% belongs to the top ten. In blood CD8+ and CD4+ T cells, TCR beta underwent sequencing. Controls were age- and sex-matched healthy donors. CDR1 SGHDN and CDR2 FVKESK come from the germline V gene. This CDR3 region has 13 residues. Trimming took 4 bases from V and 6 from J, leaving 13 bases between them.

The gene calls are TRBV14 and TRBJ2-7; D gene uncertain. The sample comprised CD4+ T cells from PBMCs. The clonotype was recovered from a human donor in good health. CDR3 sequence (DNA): TGTGCCAGCAGCCCAGCCCACATCGGCGAGCAGTACTTC. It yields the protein CASSPAHIGEQYF. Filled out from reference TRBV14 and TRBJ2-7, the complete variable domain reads EAGVTQFPSHSVIEKGQTVTLRCDPISGHDNLYWYRRVMGKEIKFLLHFVKESKQDESGMPNNRFLAERTGGTYSTLKVQPAELEDSGVYFCASSPAHIGEQYFGPGTRLTVT.